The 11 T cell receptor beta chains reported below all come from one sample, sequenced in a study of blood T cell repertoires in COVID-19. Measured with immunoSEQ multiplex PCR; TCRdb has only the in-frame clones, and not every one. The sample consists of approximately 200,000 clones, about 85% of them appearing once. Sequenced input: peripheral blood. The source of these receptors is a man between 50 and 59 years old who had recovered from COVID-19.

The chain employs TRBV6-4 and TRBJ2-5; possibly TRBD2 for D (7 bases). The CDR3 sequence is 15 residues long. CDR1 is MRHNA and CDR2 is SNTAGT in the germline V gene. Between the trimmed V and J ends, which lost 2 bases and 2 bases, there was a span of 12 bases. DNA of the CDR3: TGTGCCAGCAGTGACGGGGGGGGCCCTCAAGAGACCCAGTACTTC. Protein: CASSDGGGPQETQYF.

CDR3: CASSLFGGLDQPQHF. CDR3 DNA sequence: TGCGCCAGCAGCTTGTTTGGGGGCTTAGATCAGCCCCAGCATTTT. The gene calls are TRBV5-1 and TRBJ1-5; tentative D call: TRBD1 (6 bases). The CDR3 consists of 15 residues. The V and J ends lost 1 base and 5 bases respectively, with 13 bases between them. The germline gives CDR1 SGHRS, CDR2 YFSETQ. The whole variable domain, filled in from reference TRBV5-1 and TRBJ1-5, reads KAGVTQTPRYLIKTRGQQVTLSCSPISGHRSVSWYQQTPGQGLQFLFEYFSETQRNKGNFPGRFSGRQFSNSRSEMNVSTLELGDSALYLCASSLFGGLDQPQHFGDGTRLSIL.

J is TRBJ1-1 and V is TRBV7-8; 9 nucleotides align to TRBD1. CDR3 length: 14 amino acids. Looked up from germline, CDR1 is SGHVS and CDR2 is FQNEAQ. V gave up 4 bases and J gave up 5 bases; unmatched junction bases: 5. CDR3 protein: CASSSGQGRTEAFF. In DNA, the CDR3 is TGTGCCAGCAGCTCCGGACAGGGGAGGACTGAAGCTTTCTTT.

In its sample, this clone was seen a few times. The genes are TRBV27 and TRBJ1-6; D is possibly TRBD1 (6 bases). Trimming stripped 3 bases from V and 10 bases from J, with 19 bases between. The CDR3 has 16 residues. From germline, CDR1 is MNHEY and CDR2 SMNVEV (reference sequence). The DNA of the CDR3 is TGTGCCAGCAGTTTCTTACTAGGGGGGGGAAGCTCACCCCTCCACTTT. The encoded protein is CASSFLLGGGSSPLHF.

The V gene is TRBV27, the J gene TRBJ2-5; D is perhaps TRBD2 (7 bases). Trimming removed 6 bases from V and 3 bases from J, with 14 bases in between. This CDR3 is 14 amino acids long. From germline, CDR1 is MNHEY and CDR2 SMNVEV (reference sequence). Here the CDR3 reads CASRRWGGKETQYF. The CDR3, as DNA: TGTGCCAGCAGACGATGGGGGGGCAAAGAGACCCAGTACTTC.

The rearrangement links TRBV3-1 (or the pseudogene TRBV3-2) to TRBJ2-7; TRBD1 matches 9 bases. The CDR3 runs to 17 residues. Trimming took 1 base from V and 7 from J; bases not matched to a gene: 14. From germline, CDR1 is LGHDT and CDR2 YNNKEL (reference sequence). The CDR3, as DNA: TGTGCCAGCAGCCAAGCCTTTTCCTGGACAGGGGTGAATGAGCAGTACTTC. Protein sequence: CASSQAFSWTGVNEQYF.

DNA for the CDR3: TGCGCCACCAGGGACAGCTCTGGAAACACCATATATTTT. It codes for CATRDSSGNTIYF. The rearrangement uses TRBV10-2 and TRBJ1-3; 7 bases are a match to TRBD1. V shed 10 bases and J 0 bases; nucleotides not matched to a gene: 3. The CDR3 contains 13 residues. Germline-derived CDR1 and CDR2 are WSHSY and SAAADI.

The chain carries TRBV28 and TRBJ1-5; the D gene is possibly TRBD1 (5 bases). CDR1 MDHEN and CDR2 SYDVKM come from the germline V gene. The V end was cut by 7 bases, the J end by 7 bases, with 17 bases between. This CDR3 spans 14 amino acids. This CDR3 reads CASTAGGAQQPQHF. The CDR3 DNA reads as TGTGCCAGCACCGCAGGTGGGGCTCAGCAGCCCCAGCATTTT.

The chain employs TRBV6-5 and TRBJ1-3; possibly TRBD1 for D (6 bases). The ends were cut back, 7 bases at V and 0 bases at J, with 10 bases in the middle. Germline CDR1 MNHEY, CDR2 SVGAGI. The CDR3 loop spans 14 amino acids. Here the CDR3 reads CASTQGFSGNTIYF. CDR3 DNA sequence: TGTGCCAGCACACAGGGTTTCTCTGGAAACACCATATATTTT.

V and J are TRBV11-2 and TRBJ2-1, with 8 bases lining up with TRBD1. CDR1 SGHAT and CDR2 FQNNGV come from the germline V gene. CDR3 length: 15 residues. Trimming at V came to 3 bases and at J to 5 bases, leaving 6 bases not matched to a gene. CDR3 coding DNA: TGTGCCAGCAGCTTGGGACAGGCAGCTAACAATGAGCAGTTCTTC. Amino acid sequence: CASSLGQAANNEQFF.

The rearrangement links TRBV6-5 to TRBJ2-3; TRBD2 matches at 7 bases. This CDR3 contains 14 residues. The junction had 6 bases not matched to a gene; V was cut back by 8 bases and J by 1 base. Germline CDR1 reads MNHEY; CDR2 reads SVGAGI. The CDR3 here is CASHSGPRTDTQYF. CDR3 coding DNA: TGTGCCAGCCATAGCGGGCCTCGCACAGATACGCAGTATTTT.